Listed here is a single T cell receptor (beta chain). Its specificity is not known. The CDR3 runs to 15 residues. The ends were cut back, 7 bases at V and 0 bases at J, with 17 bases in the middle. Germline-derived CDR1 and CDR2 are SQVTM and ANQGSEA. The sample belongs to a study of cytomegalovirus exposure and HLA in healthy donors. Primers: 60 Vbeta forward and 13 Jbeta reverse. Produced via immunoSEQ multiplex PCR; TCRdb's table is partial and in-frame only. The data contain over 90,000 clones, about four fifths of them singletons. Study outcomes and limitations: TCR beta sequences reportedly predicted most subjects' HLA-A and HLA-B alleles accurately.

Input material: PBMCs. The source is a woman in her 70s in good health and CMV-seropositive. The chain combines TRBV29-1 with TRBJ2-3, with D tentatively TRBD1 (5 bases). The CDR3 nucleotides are TGCAGCGCTGCAGGCAGGGCCCCTAGCACAGATACGCAGTATTTT. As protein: CSAAGRAPSTDTQYF.